A selection of T cell receptor beta chains follows, all from one sample in a study of response to subunit inactivated influenza vaccine. TCRdb passed the RT-PCR reads through MiXCR, listing each CDR3 protein once. The data show roughly 630,000 distinct CDR3 sequences, with 13% to 15% seen just once and 7.6% held by the top ten. Sequencing was performed on PBMCs from blood, taken around two weeks before vaccination. The receptors were sampled from a man in his fifties or sixties who received an inactivated influenza vaccine. Each CDR3 is given without its conserved first and last residue. Each record gives: J gene, V gene, CDR3 protein.

TRBJ1-3 TRBV6-1 ASSVSGSGNTIY
TRBJ2-3 TRBV4-3 ASSQDLTSTDTQY
TRBJ1-4 TRBV20-1 SVRRGATNEKLF
TRBJ2-5 TRBV28 ASSLPGLASETQY
TRBJ2-3 TRBV11-1 ASSGPGTGLAGGRTQY
TRBJ2-3 TRBV6-1 ASSPTKSTDTQY
TRBJ2-5 TRBV28 ASSFSSGGQETQY
TRBJ2-2 TRBV5-1 ASSIGQGRTGELF
TRBJ1-2 TRBV4-2 ASSQDIGLPPNYGYT
TRBJ2-2 TRBV7-9 ASSLVEGNGELF
TRBJ2-1 TRBV30 AWSQGLSYNEQF
TRBJ2-5 TRBV29-1 SVLVLRVGQETQY
TRBJ1-2 TRBV7-9 ASSLAGSSGLT
TRBJ2-3 TRBV6-1 ASSDPALTGGTDTQY
TRBJ2-3 TRBV12-3/TRBV12-4 ASSFTSGTTDTQY
TRBJ1-2 TRBV29-1 SVTAGTGNYGYT
TRBJ1-2 TRBV4-1 ASSQPPEYGYT
TRBJ1-1 TRBV12-3/TRBV12-4 ASSLEPRGTEAF
TRBJ1-6 TRBV2 ASSDGGFSPLH
TRBJ2-5 TRBV28 ASRPGLVGETQY
TRBJ2-3 TRBV11-1 ASSSPPGGGGRTDTQY
TRBJ1-5 TRBV28 ASITVDGGNQPQH
TRBJ2-7 TRBV7-8 ASTTSREGSSYEQY
TRBJ1-1 TRBV28 ASSRRRTEAF
TRBJ2-2 TRBV7-8 ASSLARLNTGELF
TRBJ2-3 TRBV20-1 SASGGTTDTQY